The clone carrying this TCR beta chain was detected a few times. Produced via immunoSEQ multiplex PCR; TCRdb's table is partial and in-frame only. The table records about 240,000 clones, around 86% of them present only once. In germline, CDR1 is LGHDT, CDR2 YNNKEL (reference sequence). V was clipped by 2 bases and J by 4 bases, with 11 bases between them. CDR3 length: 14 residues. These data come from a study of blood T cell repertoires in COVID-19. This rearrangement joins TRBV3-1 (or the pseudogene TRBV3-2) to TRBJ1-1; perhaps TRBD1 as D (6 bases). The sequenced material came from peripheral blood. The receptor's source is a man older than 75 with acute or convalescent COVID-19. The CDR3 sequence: CASSQSQGPTEAFF. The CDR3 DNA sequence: TGTGCCAGCAGCCAAAGTCAGGGGCCCACTGAAGCTTTCTTT.